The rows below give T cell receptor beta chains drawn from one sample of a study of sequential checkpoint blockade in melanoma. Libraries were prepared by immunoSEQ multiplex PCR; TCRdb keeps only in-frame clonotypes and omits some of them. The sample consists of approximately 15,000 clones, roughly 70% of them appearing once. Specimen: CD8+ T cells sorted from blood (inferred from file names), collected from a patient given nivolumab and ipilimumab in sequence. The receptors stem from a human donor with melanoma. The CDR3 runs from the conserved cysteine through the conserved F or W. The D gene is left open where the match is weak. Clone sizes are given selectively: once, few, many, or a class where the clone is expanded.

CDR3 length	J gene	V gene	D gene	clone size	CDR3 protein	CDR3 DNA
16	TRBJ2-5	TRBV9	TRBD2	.	CASSVGLAGNQETQYF	TGTGCCAGCAGCGTAGGATTAGCGGGGAACCAAGAGACCCAGTACTTC
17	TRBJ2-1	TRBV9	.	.	CASSVGEGVNSYNEQFF	TGTGCCAGCAGCGTAGGAGAGGGGGTGAACTCCTACAATGAGCAGTTCTTC
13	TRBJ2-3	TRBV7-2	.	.	CASSFGGPDTQYF	TGTGCCAGCAGCTTCGGGGGACCAGATACGCAGTATTTT
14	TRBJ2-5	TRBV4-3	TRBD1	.	CASSQRDRAETQYF	TGCGCCAGCAGCCAACGAGACAGGGCGGAGACCCAGTACTTC
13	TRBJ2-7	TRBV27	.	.	CASSPKGSHEQYF	TGTGCCAGCAGCCCCAAGGGGTCCCACGAGCAGTACTTC
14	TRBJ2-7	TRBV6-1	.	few	CASSIRGSSYEQYF	TGTGCCAGCAGTATAAGGGGAAGCTCCTACGAGCAGTACTTC
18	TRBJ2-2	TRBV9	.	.	CASSGAGTPVSPTGELFF	TGTGCCAGCAGTGGGGCCGGGACACCGGTTAGTCCCACCGGGGAGCTGTTTTTT
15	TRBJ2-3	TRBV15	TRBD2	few	CATSRDRGGGDTQYF	TGTGCCACCAGCAGAGACCGCGGGGGGGGAGATACGCAGTATTTT
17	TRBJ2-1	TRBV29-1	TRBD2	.	CSVDWPRGLAGDNEQFF	TGCAGCGTTGATTGGCCTCGAGGGCTAGCGGGGGACAATGAGCAGTTCTTC
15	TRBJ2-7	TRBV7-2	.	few	CASSLMELGYYEQYF	TGTGCCAGCAGCCTCATGGAGCTAGGTTACTACGAGCAGTACTTC
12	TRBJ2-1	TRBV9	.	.	CASSTGDNEQFF	TGTGCCAGCAGTACGGGAGACAATGAGCAGTTCTTC
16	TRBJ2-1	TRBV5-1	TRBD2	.	CASSPTSGGAFNEQFF	TGCGCCAGCAGCCCGACTAGCGGGGGGGCCTTCAATGAGCAGTTCTTC
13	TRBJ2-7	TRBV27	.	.	CASSRDSGAQQYF	TGTGCCAGCAGCCGGGACTCCGGAGCCCAGCAGTACTTC
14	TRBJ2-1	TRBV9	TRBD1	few	CASSTRTGVGEQFF	TGTGCCAGCAGCACCCGGACAGGGGTTGGGGAGCAGTTCTTC
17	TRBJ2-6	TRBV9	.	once	CASSVQRTSSGANVLTF	TGTGCCAGCAGCGTACAGCGGACCTCCTCTGGGGCCAACGTCCTGACTTTC
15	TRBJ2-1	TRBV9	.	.	CATGRGTHSYNEQFF	TGTGCCACCGGTAGGGGGACCCACTCCTACAATGAGCAGTTCTTC
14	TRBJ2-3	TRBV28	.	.	CASSLLADTDTQYF	TGTGCCAGCAGTTTATTGGCAGACACAGATACGCAGTATTTT
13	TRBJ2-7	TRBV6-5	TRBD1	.	CASSRGQGYEQYF	TGTGCCAGCAGTAGAGGACAGGGTTACGAGCAGTACTTC
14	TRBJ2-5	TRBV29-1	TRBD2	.	CSGISAGGVETQYF	TGCAGCGGTATCTCAGCGGGGGGCGTTGAGACCCAGTACTTC
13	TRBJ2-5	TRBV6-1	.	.	CAILRRDQETQYF	TGCGCCATCCTGAGACGGGACCAAGAGACCCAGTACTTC
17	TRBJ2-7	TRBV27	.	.	CASSWVFDGGKKYEQYF	TGTGCCAGCAGTTGGGTCTTTGACGGGGGAAAAAAGTACGAGCAGTACTTC
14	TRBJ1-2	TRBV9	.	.	CASSPGNAPRGYTF	TGTGCCAGCAGCCCCGGGAATGCCCCTCGTGGCTACACCTTC
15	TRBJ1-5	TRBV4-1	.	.	CASSQDRQEDQPQHF	TGCGCCAGCAGCCAAGATAGACAGGAGGATCAGCCCCAGCATTTT
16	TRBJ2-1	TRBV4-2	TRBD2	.	CASSQSAGGPFAEQFF	TGTGCCAGCAGCCAATCAGCGGGAGGGCCATTTGCTGAGCAGTTCTTC
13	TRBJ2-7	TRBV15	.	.	CATSSYPGREQYF	TGTGCCACCAGCTCTTACCCAGGGCGCGAGCAGTACTTC
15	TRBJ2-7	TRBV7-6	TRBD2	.	CASSLAYGGGYEQYF	TGTGCCAGCAGCTTAGCATACGGGGGGGGCTACGAGCAGTACTTC
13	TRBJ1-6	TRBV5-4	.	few	CASSFGGTATLHF	TGTGCCAGCAGCTTCGGGGGGACGGCGACCCTCCACTTT
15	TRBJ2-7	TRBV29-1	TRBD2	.	CSVGLAGGNSYEQYF	TGCAGCGTGGGACTAGCGGGAGGGAATTCCTACGAGCAGTACTTC
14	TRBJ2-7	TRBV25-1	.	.	CARPGGRSSYEQYF	TGTGCCAGACCCGGGGGACGAAGCTCCTACGAGCAGTACTTC
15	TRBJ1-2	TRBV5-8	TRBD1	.	CASPRRDSVFYGYTF	TGTGCCAGCCCCCGCCGGGACAGTGTGTTCTATGGCTACACCTTC
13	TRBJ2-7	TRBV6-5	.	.	CASSPGGSYEQYF	TGTGCCAGCAGCCCAGGGGGGAGCTACGAGCAGTACTTC
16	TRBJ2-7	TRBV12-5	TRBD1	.	CASGQGQGALMYEQYF	TGTGCTAGTGGACAAGGACAGGGGGCCTTAATGTACGAGCAGTACTTC
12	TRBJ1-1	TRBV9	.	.	CASSVDGTEAFF	TGTGCCAGCAGCGTAGACGGCACTGAAGCTTTCTTT
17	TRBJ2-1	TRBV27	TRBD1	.	CASSLLSGTGVGNEQFF	TGTGCCAGCAGTTTACTCTCCGGGACAGGGGTTGGAAATGAGCAGTTCTTC
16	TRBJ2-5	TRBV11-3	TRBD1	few	CASSSPGTGGGETQYF	TGTGCCAGCAGCTCCCCCGGGACAGGGGGAGGAGAGACCCAGTACTTC
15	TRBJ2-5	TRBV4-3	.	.	CASSQEQLSQETQYF	TGCGCCAGCAGCCAAGAACAGCTTTCTCAAGAGACCCAGTACTTC
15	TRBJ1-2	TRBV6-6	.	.	CASSYSMTENYGYTF	TGTGCCAGCAGTTACTCGATGACTGAGAACTATGGCTACACCTTC
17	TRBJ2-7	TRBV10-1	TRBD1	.	CASRPLTGGTYPYEQYF	TGCGCCAGCAGACCATTGACAGGGGGCACTTACCCCTACGAGCAGTACTTC
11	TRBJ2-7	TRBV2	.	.	CASSFSYEQYF	TGTGCCAGCAGCTTTTCCTACGAGCAGTACTTC
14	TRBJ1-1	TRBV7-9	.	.	CASSARQSNTEAFF	TGTGCCAGCAGCGCCAGACAGTCGAACACTGAAGCTTTCTTT
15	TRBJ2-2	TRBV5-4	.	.	CASSLRTENTGELFF	TGTGCCAGCAGCTTGCGGACAGAGAACACCGGGGAGCTGTTTTTT
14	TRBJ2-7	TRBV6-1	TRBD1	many	CASSLRTGSYEQYF	TGTGCCAGCAGTCTTCGGACAGGGAGCTACGAGCAGTACTTC
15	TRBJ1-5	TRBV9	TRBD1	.	CASSAGQGGNQPQHF	TGTGCCAGCAGCGCTGGACAGGGAGGCAATCAGCCCCAGCATTTT
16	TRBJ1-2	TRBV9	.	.	CASSAPQGLRPYGYTF	TGTGCCAGCAGCGCCCCCCAGGGCCTCCGGCCCTATGGCTACACCTTC
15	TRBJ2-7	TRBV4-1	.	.	CASSQERARGYEQYF	TGCGCCAGCAGCCAAGAGCGGGCCCGCGGGTACGAGCAGTACTTC
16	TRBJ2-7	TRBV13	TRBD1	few	CASSYSPGTEIYEQYF	TGCGCCAGCAGCTATTCCCCTGGGACAGAGATATACGAGCAGTACTTC
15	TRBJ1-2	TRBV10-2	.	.	CASSVTGGAGYGYTF	TGCGCCAGCAGTGTTACGGGGGGCGCGGGCTATGGCTACACCTTC
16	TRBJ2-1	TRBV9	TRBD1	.	CASSPYGQGGRNEQFF	TGTGCCAGCAGCCCCTACGGACAGGGCGGTCGCAATGAGCAGTTCTTC
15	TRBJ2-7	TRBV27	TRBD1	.	CASSLLRQGTYEQYF	TGTGCCAGCAGTTTATTAAGACAGGGTACCTACGAGCAGTACTTC
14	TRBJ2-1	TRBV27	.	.	CASSLQGLYNEQFF	TGTGCCAGCAGTTTACAGGGACTGTACAATGAGCAGTTCTTC
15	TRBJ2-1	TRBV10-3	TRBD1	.	CAITSKGQGFDEQFF	TGTGCCATCACCAGTAAGGGACAGGGGTTCGATGAGCAGTTCTTC
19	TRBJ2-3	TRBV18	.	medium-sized	CASAPWSKPTGPGTDTQYF	TGTGCCAGCGCACCATGGTCCAAACCGACAGGCCCGGGGACAGATACGCAGTATTTT
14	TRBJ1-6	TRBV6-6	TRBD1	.	CASSIGQGNSPLHF	TGTGCCAGCAGTATCGGACAGGGGAATTCACCCCTCCACTTT
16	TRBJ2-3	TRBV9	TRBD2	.	CASSGPSGGRADTQYF	TGTGCCAGCAGCGGACCTAGCGGGGGGCGTGCAGATACGCAGTATTTT
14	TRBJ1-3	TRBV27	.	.	CASSLRRAGNTIYF	TGTGCCAGCAGTTTACGGAGAGCTGGAAACACCATATATTTT
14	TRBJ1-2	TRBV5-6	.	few	CASSLARPLYGYTF	TGTGCCAGCAGCTTGGCCAGGCCCCTCTATGGCTACACCTTC
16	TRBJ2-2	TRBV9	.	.	CASSSPEASVDGELFF	TGTGCCAGCAGCTCACCGGAGGCTAGCGTCGACGGGGAGCTGTTTTTT